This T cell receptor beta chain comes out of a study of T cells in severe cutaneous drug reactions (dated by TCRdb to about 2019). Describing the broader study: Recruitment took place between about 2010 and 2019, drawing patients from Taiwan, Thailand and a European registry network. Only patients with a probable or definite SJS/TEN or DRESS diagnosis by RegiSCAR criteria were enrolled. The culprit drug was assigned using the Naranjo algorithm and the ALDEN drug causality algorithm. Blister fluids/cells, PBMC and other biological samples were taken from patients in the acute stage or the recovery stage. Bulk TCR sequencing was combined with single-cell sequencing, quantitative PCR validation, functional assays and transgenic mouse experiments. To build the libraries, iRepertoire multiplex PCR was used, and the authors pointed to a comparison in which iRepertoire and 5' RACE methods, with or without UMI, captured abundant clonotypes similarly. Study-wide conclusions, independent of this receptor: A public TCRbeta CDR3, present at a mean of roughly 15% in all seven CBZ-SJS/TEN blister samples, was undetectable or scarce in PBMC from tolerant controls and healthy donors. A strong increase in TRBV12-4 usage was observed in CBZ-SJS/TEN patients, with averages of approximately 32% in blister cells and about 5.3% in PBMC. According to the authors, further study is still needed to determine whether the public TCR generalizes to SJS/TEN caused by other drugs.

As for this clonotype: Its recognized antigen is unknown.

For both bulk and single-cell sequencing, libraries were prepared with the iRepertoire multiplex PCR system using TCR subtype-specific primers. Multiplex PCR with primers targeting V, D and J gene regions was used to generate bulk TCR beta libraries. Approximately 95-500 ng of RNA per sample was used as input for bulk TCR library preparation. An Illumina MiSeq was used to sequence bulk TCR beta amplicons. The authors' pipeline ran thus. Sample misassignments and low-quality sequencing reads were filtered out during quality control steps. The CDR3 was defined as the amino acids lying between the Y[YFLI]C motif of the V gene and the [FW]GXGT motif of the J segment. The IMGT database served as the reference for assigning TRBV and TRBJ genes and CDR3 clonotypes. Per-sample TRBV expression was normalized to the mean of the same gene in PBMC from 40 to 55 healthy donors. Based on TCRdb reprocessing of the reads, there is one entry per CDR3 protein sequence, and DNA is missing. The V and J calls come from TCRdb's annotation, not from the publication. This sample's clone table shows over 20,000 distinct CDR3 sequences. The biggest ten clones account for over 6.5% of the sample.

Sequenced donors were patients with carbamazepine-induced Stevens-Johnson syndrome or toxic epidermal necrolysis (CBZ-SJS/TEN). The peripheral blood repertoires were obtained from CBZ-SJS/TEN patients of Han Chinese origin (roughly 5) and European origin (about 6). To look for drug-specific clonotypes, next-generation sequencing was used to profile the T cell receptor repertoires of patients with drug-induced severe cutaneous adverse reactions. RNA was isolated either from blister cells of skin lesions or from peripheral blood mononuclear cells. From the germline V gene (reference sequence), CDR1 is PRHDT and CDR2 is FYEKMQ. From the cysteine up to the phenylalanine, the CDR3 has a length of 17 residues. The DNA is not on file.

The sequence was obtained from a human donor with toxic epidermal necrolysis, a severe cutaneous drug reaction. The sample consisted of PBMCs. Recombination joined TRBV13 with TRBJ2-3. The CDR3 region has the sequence CASSFKADDFHTDTQYF.